The 3 T cell receptor beta chains reported below all come from one sample, sequenced in a study of blood T cell repertoires in COVID-19. Method: immunoSEQ multiplex PCR; TCRdb's copy keeps in-frame clones and lacks some. The table records more than 20,000 clones, about 89% of them present only once. The sample consisted of peripheral blood. The receptors stem from a human donor with active COVID-19. The donor label of this sample is uncertain.

The chain links TRBV10-3 to TRBJ2-3; 12 positions match TRBD2. Germline trimming cut 10 bases from V and 0 bases from J; bases unmatched to any gene: 8. The CDR3 consists of 16 residues. Germline CDR1 is ENHRY and CDR2 is SYGVKD. CDR3: CATTLAGGQSTDTQYF. As DNA, the CDR3 is TGTGCCACGACTCTAGCGGGAGGGCAGAGCACAGATACGCAGTATTTT.

The V gene is TRBV19, the J gene TRBJ2-3; TRBD2 aligns across 11 bases. This CDR3 has 14 residues. Trimming at V came to 7 bases and at J to 7 bases, leaving 7 bases not matched to a gene. Germline V CDR1 and CDR2: LNHDA, SQIVND (reference sequence). The chain's CDR3 is CASTLAGGSNTQYF. For the CDR3, the DNA is TGTGCCAGTACTCTAGCGGGGGGTTCCAATACGCAGTATTTT.

The chain joins TRBV6-6 to TRBJ2-5, with D possibly TRBD2 on 5 matching bases. Germline assignment: CDR1 MNHNY and CDR2 SVGAGI (reference sequence). CDR3 length: 14 residues. V gave up 5 bases and J gave up 1 base, with 11 bases separating them. The CDR3 DNA follows: TGTGCCAGCAGTACTCCGGGATTCCAAGAGACCCAGTACTTC. Protein sequence: CASSTPGFQETQYF.